The 7 T cell receptor beta chains listed next were all sequenced from one sample in a study of metastatic and nonmetastatic thyroid tumors. Treatment of any kind had been given to no patient before thyroid surgery. TCRdb reprocessed the PCR reads using MiXCR. This sample carries tens of thousands of clones, approximately 12% of them seen once, and the ten largest clones take about 6%. Sequenced material: blood. The receptors here all came from a male donor with papillary thyroid cancer or a benign thyroid nodule (not recorded which). Some clones in this sample may be carry-over from other donors' samples.

This clone was detected ten times or more. This rearrangement joins TRBV5-4 to TRBJ2-3; D tentatively reads TRBD1 or TRBD2 (5 bases each). This CDR3 is built from 14 residues. From germline, CDR1 is SGHNT and CDR2 YYREEE (reference sequence). The ends were cut back, 1 base at V and 6 bases at J, with 12 bases in the middle. The CDR3 reads CASSLNVEGDTQYF. The DNA of the CDR3 is TGTGCCAGCAGCTTGAACGTTGAGGGGGATACGCAGTATTTT.

By share, this clone counts as medium-sized. V gene TRBV27 combines with J gene TRBJ2-3; D uncertain. The ends were cut back, 0 bases at V and 4 bases at J, with 5 bases in the middle. Germline V gives CDR1 MNHEY, CDR2 SMNVEV (reference sequence). CDR3 length equals 13 residues. CDR3 DNA sequence: TGTGCCAGCAGTTTATCGAACGCAGATACGCAGTATTTT. Its translation: CASSLSNADTQYF.

The chain is built from TRBV15 and TRBJ2-3; D remains ambiguous. Trimming cost V 0 bases and J 2 bases, with 6 bases left between them. The CDR3 has 14 residues. From germline, CDR1 is LNHNV and CDR2 YYDKDF (reference sequence). The CDR3 region is CATSRDLNTDTQYF. Here the CDR3 DNA reads TGTGCCACCAGCAGAGATCTTAACACAGATACGCAGTATTTT. The full variable domain, with the rest looked up from reference TRBV15 and TRBJ2-3, is DAMVIQNPRYQVTQFGKPVTLSCSQTLNHNVMYWYQQKSSQAPKLLFHYYDKDFNNEADTPDNFQSRRPNTSFCFLDIRSPGLGDTAMYLCATSRDLNTDTQYFGPGTRLTVL.

This clone was counted many times. The V call is TRBV15, the J call TRBJ2-7; D gene uncertain. Germline V lookup: CDR1 LNHNV, CDR2 YYDKDF (reference sequence). Trimming shortened V by 1 base and J by 0 bases, and 10 bases separated the two germline ends. CDR3 length equals 15 residues. CDR3 amino acids: CATSRVAMSSYEQYF. CDR3 bases: TGTGCCACCAGCAGAGTTGCGATGAGCTCCTACGAGCAGTACTTC.

This clone was recorded at least ten times. The chain carries TRBV18 and TRBJ1-5; tentative D call: TRBD1 (5 bases). V shed 0 bases and J shed 4 bases, with 7 bases lying between them. Germline V gene sequence: CDR1 KGHSH, CDR2 LQKENI. This CDR3 has 14 amino acids. CDR3 nucleotide sequence: TGTGCCAGCTCACCACCGGGGGGGAATCAGCCCCAGCATTTT. Translation: CASSPPGGNQPQHF.

In this sample, this clone turned up many times. The V gene is TRBV27, the J gene TRBJ1-1; D gene ambiguous. Trimming shortened V by 1 base and J by 0 bases, and 6 bases separated the two germline ends. Germline-derived CDR1 and CDR2 are MNHEY and SMNVEV (reference sequence). There are 14 residues in the CDR3. The chain's CDR3 is CASSLLGLNTEAFF. The CDR3, as DNA: TGTGCCAGCAGTTTATTAGGTCTGAACACTGAAGCTTTCTTT.

This clone was counted ten times or more. The chain combines TRBV20-1 with TRBJ2-7, with TRBD2 identical over 7 bases. The CDR3 contains 15 residues. Germline values: CDR1 DFQATT, CDR2 SNEGSKA (reference sequence). V lost 5 bases and J lost 4; bases outside the gene matches: 14. The chain's CDR3 is CSAPPPLGTIYEQYF. CDR3 in DNA: TGCAGTGCTCCCCCCCCCCTGGGGACTATTTACGAGCAGTACTTC.